Following are 17 T cell receptor beta chains from one sample sequenced in a study of blood T cell repertoires in COVID-19. The assay was immunoSEQ multiplex PCR, and TCRdb's table has in-frame clones only and misses some. Of 470,000 or so clones in the sample, more than 85% are singletons; the top ten hold 4% to 5.5%. The specimen sequenced was peripheral blood. These receptors came from a woman in her twenties or thirties with acute or convalescent COVID-19.

V usage is TRBV6-5 and J usage is TRBJ2-7; 9 bases are a match to TRBD2. The germline V gene has CDR1 MNHEY and CDR2 SVGAGI. The CDR3 sequence is 11 residues long. The trim removed 7 bases at V and 5 bases at J, leaving 0 bases unmatched. The DNA for the CDR3 is TGTGCCAGCATAGCGGGGGACGAGCAGTACTTC. It specifies CASIAGDEQYF.

The chain links TRBV21-1 to TRBJ1-2. TRBV21-1 corresponds to a pseudogene. The CDR3 has 17 amino acids. CDR3 amino acids: CASSLPTPLAREYGYTF. CDR3 sequence (DNA): TGTGCCAGCAGCCTTCCTACCCCTCTAGCAAGGGAGTACGGCTACACCTTC.

This clone was seen once. The chain couples TRBV27 to TRBJ2-2; TRBD2 matches 8 bases. V lost 2 bases and J lost 3; bases outside the gene matches: 8. The length of the CDR3 is 17 residues. CDR1 and CDR2 (germline): MNHEY, SMNVEV (reference sequence). CDR3 residues: CASSLKPRGAYTGELFF. Here the CDR3 DNA reads TGTGCCAGCAGTTTAAAACCGCGGGGGGCTTACACCGGGGAGCTGTTTTTT.

The chain has TRBV23-1 and TRBJ2-1; 11 bases map to TRBD2. TRBV23-1 falls under the ORF class, with uncertain function. The CDR3 is 21 residues long. The V and J ends lost 2 bases and 0 bases, in that order; junction bases with no gene match: 15. CDR3 nucleotide sequence: TGCGCCAGCAGTCAAGAAGTCTCTAGCGGGGGGCCGAGGAGCTCCTACAATGAGCAGTTCTTC. Translation gives CASSQEVSSGGPRSSYNEQFF.

The rearrangement links TRBV7-9 to TRBJ2-1; 16 bases line up with TRBD2. The J segment lost 7 bases and the V segment lost 4 bases, leaving 4 bases of the junction unmatched. This CDR3 is built from 16 residues. Germline V gene sequence: CDR1 SEHNR, CDR2 FQNEAQ (reference sequence). DNA of the CDR3: TGTGCCAGCAGCTCGGGACTAGCGGGGGGGCGTAATGAGCAGTTCTTC. It translates to CASSSGLAGGRNEQFF.

The V and J genes are TRBV10-1 and TRBJ2-1; a weak D match, TRBD1 (6 bases). Germline lookup yields CDR1 WNHNN and CDR2 SYGVQD (reference sequence). CDR3 size: 15 residues. Trimming removed 0 bases at V and 7 bases at J, with 13 bases between. The CDR3 DNA is TGCGCCAGCAGTGAGTCGATGCAGGGGCTGAATGAGCAGTTCTTC. Its translation is CASSESMQGLNEQFF.

This clone has only a few counts. The V call is TRBV5-1, the J call TRBJ2-2; 10 bases line up with TRBD1. In germline, CDR1 is SGHRS, CDR2 YFSETQ. CDR3 size: 18 residues. J lost 4 bases, V lost 0 bases, and 9 bases had no gene match. The CDR3 DNA is TGCGCCAGCAGCTTGGATACACATCGGACAGGGGGCACCGGGGAGCTGTTTTTT. This gives the protein CASSLDTHRTGGTGELFF.

The chain joins TRBV4-1 to TRBJ1-1; D remains ambiguous. Looked up from germline, CDR1 is MGHRA and CDR2 is YSYEKL. This CDR3 spans 17 amino acids. V was clipped by 4 bases and J by 0 bases, with 18 bases between them. The CDR3 nucleotides are TGCGCCAGCAGCCGGAGTATGAGCATAGAGATGAACACTGAAGCTTTCTTT. It encodes CASSRSMSIEMNTEAFF.

This sequence joins TRBV5-5 and TRBJ2-6; 8 positions agree with TRBD1. V dropped 3 bases and J dropped 0; count of bases not matched to a gene: 8. CDR3 size: 18 residues. CDR1 and CDR2 (germline): SGHKS, YYEKEE (reference sequence). The CDR3 region is CASSWMTGESSGANVLTF. In DNA, the CDR3 is TGTGCCAGCAGCTGGATGACAGGGGAAAGCTCTGGGGCCAACGTCCTGACTTTC.

The chain uses TRBV19 and TRBJ1-2; D call uncertain. In germline, CDR1 is LNHDA, CDR2 SQIVND (reference sequence). The CDR3 runs to 14 residues. The V end was cut by 4 bases, the J end by 8 bases, with 17 bases between. This CDR3 is CASSTPLRGGGYTF. The DNA of the CDR3 is TGTGCCAGTAGTACACCCCTTCGGGGAGGCGGCTACACCTTC.

The chain links TRBV28 to TRBJ2-5; maybe TRBD2 (7 bases). The CDR3 is 15 amino acids. CDR1 is MDHEN and CDR2 is SYDVKM in the germline V gene. Trimming stripped 8 bases from V and 4 bases from J, with 20 bases between. The CDR3 coding sequence is TGTGCCAGCCGACCTGGGGGGGGCTCAGGAGAGACCCAGTACTTC. The encoded protein is CASRPGGGSGETQYF.

V gene TRBV7-3 combines with J gene TRBJ2-3; 12 bases are shared with TRBD2. Germline CDR1 is SGHTA and CDR2 is FQGTGA. The CDR3 covers 18 residues. With V trimmed by 5 bases and J by 2 bases, 11 bases remained unmatched. The CDR3: CASSLLAGGPINTDTQYF. CDR3 DNA sequence: TGTGCCAGCAGCCTCCTAGCGGGGGGGCCAATCAACACAGATACGCAGTATTTT.

This chain links TRBV4-1 with TRBJ1-3; D call uncertain. The ends were cut back, 0 bases at V and 1 base at J, with 10 bases in the middle. CDR1 and CDR2 (germline): MGHRA, YSYEKL. The CDR3 spans 16 residues. The CDR3 here is CASSQDREQSGNTIYF. The DNA of the CDR3 is TGCGCCAGCAGCCAAGATAGGGAGCAGTCTGGAAACACCATATATTTT.

The V call is TRBV27, the J call TRBJ2-5; no reliable D call. V was cut by 4 bases and J by 1 base, with 10 bases left in between. The germline gives CDR1 MNHEY, CDR2 SMNVEV (reference sequence). CDR3 length: 14 amino acids. This CDR3 is CASSSAWLQETQYF. For the CDR3, the DNA is TGTGCCAGCAGTTCTGCATGGCTCCAAGAGACCCAGTACTTC.

The genes are TRBV5-8 and TRBJ2-5; 8 bases match TRBD2. With 4 bases clipped from V and 0 bases from J, the junction kept 5 bases outside the gene matches. Per the germline V gene, CDR1 is SGHTS and CDR2 is YDEGEE. The CDR3 totals 15 residues. The CDR3 protein is CASSDVGGDQETQYF. The CDR3 bases are TGTGCCAGCAGCGACGTCGGGGGGGACCAAGAGACCCAGTACTTC. The full variable domain, rest sourced from reference TRBV5-8 and TRBJ2-5, is EAGVTQSPTHLIKTRGQQATLRCSPISGHTSVYWYQQALGLGLQFLLWYDEGEERNRGNFPPRFSGRQFPNYSSELNVNALELEDSALYLCASSDVGGDQETQYFGPGTRLLVL.

As concerns this clone: Germline and junction disagree at one end, which may indicate a read error. The chain carries TRBV6-1 and TRBJ1-4; TRBD1 matches 7 bases. CDR1 and CDR2 from the germline V gene are MNHNS and SASEGT. The CDR3 is 16 amino acids. CDR3 region: CASREEGTVRNEKLFF. CDR3 in DNA: TGTGCCAGCCGTGAGGAGGGGACAGTTCGAAATGAAAAACTGTTTTTT.

The V call is TRBV28, the J call TRBJ2-7, with 11 nucleotides matching TRBD2. The CDR3 contains 15 residues. After removal of 5 bases from V and 3 bases from J, the junction contained 6 bases not matched to a gene. Looked up from germline, CDR1 is MDHEN and CDR2 is SYDVKM. The CDR3 region is CASSPLTSGGYEQYF. The CDR3 DNA follows: TGTGCCAGCAGTCCCTTAACTAGCGGGGGCTACGAGCAGTACTTC.